The clone carrying this T cell receptor beta chain was picked up a small number of times. The sample originates from a study of blood T cells in healthy people across ages. Primed by a sample-barcoded 5' primer and a J-beta primer mix, a second PCR proceeded for about 6 to 12 cycles. Tagging of each cDNA molecule was performed by a template-switch adaptor with 12 random nucleotides. MiXCR, run by TCRdb on the 5' RACE reads, gives a single entry per CDR3 protein. Among 800,000 to 950,000 distinct CDR3 sequences, about 36% were seen once, and the ten largest hold over 10%. This CDR3 is built from 14 residues. Germline CDR1 reads LGHNT; CDR2 reads FRNRAP. V lost 0 bases to trimming and J lost 8 bases, with 11 bases between them.

This receptor was taken from a man between 18 and 35 years old in good health. Sequenced material: blood. The chain uses TRBV12-5 and TRBJ1-5; D ambiguous. CDR3 protein: CASGLVPQAEPQHF. In DNA form, the CDR3 reads TGTGCTAGTGGTTTGGTACCCCAGGCTGAGCCCCAGCATTTT.